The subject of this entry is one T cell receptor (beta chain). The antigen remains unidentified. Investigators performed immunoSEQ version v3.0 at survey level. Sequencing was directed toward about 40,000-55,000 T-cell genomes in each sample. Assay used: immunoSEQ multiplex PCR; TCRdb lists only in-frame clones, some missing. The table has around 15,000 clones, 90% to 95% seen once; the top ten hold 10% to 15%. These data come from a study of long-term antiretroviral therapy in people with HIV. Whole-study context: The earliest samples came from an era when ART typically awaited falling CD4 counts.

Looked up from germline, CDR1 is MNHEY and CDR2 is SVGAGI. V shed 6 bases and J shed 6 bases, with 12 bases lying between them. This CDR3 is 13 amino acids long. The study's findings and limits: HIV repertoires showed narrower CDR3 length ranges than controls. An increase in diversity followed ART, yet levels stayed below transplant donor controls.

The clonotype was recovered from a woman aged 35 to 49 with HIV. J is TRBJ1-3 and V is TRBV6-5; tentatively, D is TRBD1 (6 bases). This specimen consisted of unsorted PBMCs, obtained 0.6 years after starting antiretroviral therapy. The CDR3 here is CASSLLGANTIYF. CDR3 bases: TGTGCCAGCAGCTTACTGGGGGCAAACACCATATATTTT.